The rows below give T cell receptor beta chains drawn from one sample of a study of radiotherapy plus CTLA-4 blockade in lung cancer. The table came from immunoSEQ multiplex PCR; TCRdb's copy has only in-frame clones and leaves some out. The sample has tens of thousands of clones; around 69% are singletons. Source: peripheral blood, taken from a patient treated with radiotherapy plus ipilimumab. These receptor sequences come from a human donor with non-small cell lung cancer who had stable disease on radiotherapy plus ipilimumab. Both conserved end residues are part of each CDR3. Fields, in order: CDR3 DNA, CDR3 protein, clone size, D gene, V gene, J gene. A D gene is named only where the DNA matches it firmly. The size of a clone is reported for some rows only, either as once, few or many, or as a class for expanded clones.

DNA: TGCGCCAGCAGCTTTACTCGGGACTCTTCAAATGGCTACACCTTC
CDR3: CASSFTRDSSNGYTF
size: .
D: .
V: TRBV5-1
J: TRBJ1-2

DNA: TGTGCCAGTATGTCGGTGCTGGGCTATGGCTACACCTTC
CDR3: CASMSVLGYGYTF
size: once
D: .
V: TRBV19
J: TRBJ1-2

DNA: TGTGCCAGCAGCTCTACAGGGGGAAACTATGGCTACACCTTC
CDR3: CASSSTGGNYGYTF
size: .
D: TRBD1
V: TRBV5-6
J: TRBJ1-2

DNA: TGTGCCAGCAGCTTGCGCTTGCAGGGGGCACGTGGGGGCTACACCTTC
CDR3: CASSLRLQGARGGYTF
size: .
D: TRBD1
V: TRBV5-5
J: TRBJ1-2

DNA: TGTGCCAGCAGCAGGCTGGGACAGGGGAGTCAGCCCCAGCATTTT
CDR3: CASSRLGQGSQPQHF
size: .
D: TRBD1
V: TRBV6-1
J: TRBJ1-5

DNA: TGTGCCAGCAGTGAAGTAGGTGATCTAGAGACCCAGTACTTC
CDR3: CASSEVGDLETQYF
size: .
D: .
V: TRBV6-1
J: TRBJ2-5

DNA: TGTGCCAGCAGCCCACGGACAGGATTAACGAATTCACCCCTCCACTTT
CDR3: CASSPRTGLTNSPLHF
size: .
D: TRBD1
V: TRBV5-5
J: TRBJ1-6

DNA: TGCGCCAGCAGCTTAACAGGGGAGGACACTGAAGCTTTCTTT
CDR3: CASSLTGEDTEAFF
size: .
D: TRBD1
V: TRBV5-1
J: TRBJ1-1

DNA: TGTGCCACCATCCTAGTTCCCGGGACAGGGCTCAATGAGCAGTTCTTC
CDR3: CATILVPGTGLNEQFF
size: .
D: TRBD1
V: TRBV15
J: TRBJ2-1

DNA: TGCGCCAGCAGCTTGACAACGGATTCACCCCTCCACTTT
CDR3: CASSLTTDSPLHF
size: few
D: .
V: TRBV5-1
J: TRBJ1-6

DNA: TGCGCCAGCAGCTTGGCGAGCGACAGATTCCAAGAGACCCAGTACTTC
CDR3: CASSLASDRFQETQYF
size: .
D: .
V: TRBV5-1
J: TRBJ2-5

DNA: TGTGCCAGTAGTGACACTTCCTACGAGCAGTACTTC
CDR3: CASSDTSYEQYF
size: .
D: .
V: TRBV19
J: TRBJ2-7

DNA: TGTGCCAGCAGCCGCTCTAGGGGGGCGCTTACCGGGGAGCTGTTTTTT
CDR3: CASSRSRGALTGELFF
size: .
D: .
V: TRBV27
J: TRBJ2-2

DNA: TGCGCCAGCAGCCAAGTACAAGGGGGGGTTATATGGAAGTACTTC
CDR3: CASSQVQGGVIWKYF
size: .
D: .
V: TRBV4-1
J: TRBJ2-4

DNA: TGTGCTAGTGGGGAATCAGATACGCAGTATTTT
CDR3: CASGESDTQYF
size: .
D: .
V: TRBV12-5
J: TRBJ2-3

DNA: TGTGCCAGTAGGTCTAACTACTATGGCTACACCTTC
CDR3: CASRSNYYGYTF
size: .
D: .
V: TRBV19
J: TRBJ1-2

DNA: TGCGCCAGCAGCCATGTTGGACAGGGTGTCTACGAGCAGTACTTC
CDR3: CASSHVGQGVYEQYF
size: medium-sized
D: TRBD1
V: TRBV4-1
J: TRBJ2-7

DNA: TGTGCCAGCAGTTACACGGGGGACTGGGAGCAGTACTTC
CDR3: CASSYTGDWEQYF
size: few
D: .
V: TRBV6-5
J: TRBJ2-7

DNA: TGTGCCAGTATAGGCGATAGCCTCGGCTATAATTCACCCCTCCACTTT
CDR3: CASIGDSLGYNSPLHF
size: .
D: .
V: TRBV19
J: TRBJ1-6